Listed here are 29 T cell receptor beta chains from one sample, sequenced in a study of T cells in Graves' hyperthyroidism and ophthalmopathy (dated by TCRdb to the late 2010s). Library creation used multiplex PCR. Sequencing instrument: Illumina HiSeq 2000. The TCR beta CDR3 regions were amplified from the RNA transcripts. For the first round of RT-PCR on the TCR CDR3, the HTBI primer set was used together with the Qiagen OneStep RT-PCR kit. TCRdb reran the public reads through fastp at Q25 and MiXCR, keeping productive beta chains. Merged by CDR3 protein, the rows form single entries marked with the most common genes and DNA. The sample contains about 720,000 distinct CDR3 sequences, about 17% of them found a single time. The ten most abundant clones make up around 15% of the sample. Sequencing was done on a sample of blood. These TCRs come from a woman aged 50 to 65 with Graves' hyperthyroidism that later progressed to Graves' ophthalmopathy.

This clonotype was found a few times. The chain links TRBV20-1 to TRBJ2-2; 8 nucleotides line up with TRBD2. From germline, CDR1 is DFQATT and CDR2 SNEGSKA (reference sequence). Unmatched junction bases numbered 20, after V lost 5 bases and J lost 9 bases. The CDR3 is 17 amino acids. The CDR3 DNA reads TGCAGTGCTCAGAAGGCCCAGCGGGGGTCAGGGCACCGGGAGCTGTTTTTT. It yields the protein CSAQKAQRGSGHRELFF.

V and J are TRBV7-2 and TRBJ2-3, with 11 nucleotides matching TRBD2. The junction had 10 bases not matched to a gene; V was cut back by 5 bases and J by 6 bases. The CDR3 contains 16 residues. The germline V gene has CDR1 SGHTA and CDR2 FQGNSA. CDR3 protein: CASSPNLAGGLDTQYF. DNA for the CDR3: TGTGCCAGCAGCCCCAACTTAGCGGGGGGGCTGGATACGCAGTATTTT. Full variable domain (outside the CDR3, taken from reference TRBV7-2 and TRBJ2-3): GAGVSQSPSNKVTEKGKDVELRCDPISGHTALYWYRQSLGQGLEFLIYFQGNSAPDKSGLPSDRFSAERTGGSVSTLTIQRTQQEDSAVYLCASSPNLAGGLDTQYFGPGTRLTVL.

This clonotype was seen ten or more times. J is TRBJ2-1 and V is TRBV18; 9 nucleotides align to TRBD2. CDR1 and CDR2 from the germline V gene are KGHSH and LQKENI. Trimming took 3 bases from V and 5 from J; bases not matched to a gene: 11. The CDR3 has 17 amino acids. The CDR3 protein is CASSPLLRLAEDNEQFF. In DNA form, the CDR3 reads TGTGCCAGCTCACCGCTACTGAGACTAGCGGAAGACAATGAGCAGTTCTTC. The whole variable domain, remainder taken from reference TRBV18 and TRBJ2-1, is NAGVMQNPRHLVRRRGQEARLRCSPMKGHSHVYWYRQLPEEGLKFMVYLQKENIIDESGMPKERFSAEFPKEGPSILRIQQVVRGDSAAYFCASSPLLRLAEDNEQFFGPGTRLTVL.

This clonotype turned up a few times. The rearrangement uses TRBV19 and TRBJ1-5, with D maybe TRBD1 (5 bases). Germline values: CDR1 LNHDA, CDR2 SQIVND (reference sequence). V dropped 5 bases and J dropped 5 bases, with 16 bases sitting between them. The CDR3 covers 15 residues. The CDR3 region is CASSSLGRGDQPQHF. CDR3 nucleotide sequence: TGTGCCAGTAGTTCCTTGGGGAGGGGTGATCAGCCCCAGCATTTT.

This clonotype was recorded at least ten times. This sequence joins TRBV15 and TRBJ2-3; D unclear. V lost 0 bases and J lost 0, with 13 bases in between. From germline, CDR1 is LNHNV and CDR2 YYDKDF (reference sequence). The CDR3 is 17 amino acids. Here the CDR3 reads CATSRDPGRISTDTQYF. The CDR3 bases are TGTGCCACCAGCAGAGATCCCGGCAGGATAAGCACAGATACGCAGTATTTT. The whole variable domain, remainder taken from reference TRBV15 and TRBJ2-3, is DAMVIQNPRYQVTQFGKPVTLSCSQTLNHNVMYWYQQKSSQAPKLLFHYYDKDFNNEADTPDNFQSRRPNTSFCFLDIRSPGLGDTAMYLCATSRDPGRISTDTQYFGPGTRLTVL.

The V and J genes are TRBV10-3 and TRBJ1-2, with TRBD1 matching over 7 bases. The CDR3 spans 11 residues. Germline V CDR1 and CDR2: ENHRY, SYGVKD. V lost 8 bases, J lost 8 bases, and 5 bases stayed unmatched. CDR3 sequence reads: CAIYQGGGYTF. Here the CDR3 DNA reads TGTGCCATCTATCAGGGGGGAGGCTACACCTTC.

This clonotype was counted at least ten times. The DNA of the CDR3 is TGTGCCAGCAGTATTGGGACAGGGGGCACTGAAGCTTTCTTT. It yields the protein CASSIGTGGTEAFF. This chain connects TRBV12-3 or TRBV12-4 to TRBJ1-1, with 11 bases matching TRBD1. Losses at the gene ends were 5 bases for V and 4 bases for J; bases not matched to a gene: 3. The CDR3 is 14 amino acids.

In its sample, this clonotype was seen many times. The J gene is TRBJ2-7, the V gene TRBV13, with a possible D match to TRBD1 (5 bases). The CDR3 loop spans 17 amino acids. V lost 0 bases to trimming and J lost 3 bases, with 18 bases between them. Germline CDR1 and CDR2: PRHDT and FYEKMQ (reference sequence). CDR3 sequence reads: CASSLGHAQGRFYEQYF. The CDR3 DNA sequence: TGTGCCAGCAGCTTAGGGCACGCGCAGGGCCGATTCTACGAGCAGTACTTC.

This clonotype showed up many times. This rearrangement joins TRBV20-1 to TRBJ2-3; perhaps TRBD2 as D (6 bases). Trimming left V 5 bases short and J 6 bases short, with 21 bases between. This CDR3 has 15 residues. From germline, CDR1 is DFQATT and CDR2 SNEGSKA (reference sequence). Here the CDR3 DNA reads TGCAGTGCTCGAATAATAGCGGACCCAGAGGATACGCAGTATTTT. As protein: CSARIIADPEDTQYF.

CDR3 DNA sequence: TGTGCCACCAGATGCACAGATACGCAGTATTTT. Amino acids: CATRCTDTQYF. This sequence joins TRBV24-1 and TRBJ2-3; D not resolved. The germline V and J ends were trimmed by 7 bases and 1 base, with 2 bases remaining between them. The CDR3 extends over 11 amino acids. Germline values: CDR1 KGHDR, CDR2 SFDVKD.

This clonotype was observed at least ten times. The rearrangement joins TRBV20-1 to TRBJ1-5; D not certain. Trimming shortened V by 2 bases and J by 3 bases, and 14 bases separated the two germline ends. Germline V lookup: CDR1 DFQATT, CDR2 SNEGSKA (reference sequence). The CDR3 consists of 15 residues. In nucleotides, the CDR3 is TGCAGTGCTAGAAACTCGCATGGGCCCAATCAGCCCCAGCATTTT. It is translated as CSARNSHGPNQPQHF.

The rearrangement joins TRBV19 to TRBJ1-6; the D gene is possibly TRBD1 (5 bases). The CDR3 loop spans 14 amino acids. The V end was cut by 3 bases, the J end by 9 bases, with 12 bases between. Looked up from germline, CDR1 is LNHDA and CDR2 is SQIVND (reference sequence). In nucleotides, the CDR3 is TGTGCCAGTAGTATTGGCAGGGCGGCTTCACCCCTCCACTTT. The encoded protein is CASSIGRAASPLHF. The full variable domain, completed using reference TRBV19 and TRBJ1-6, is DGGITQSPKYLFRKEGQNVTLSCEQNLNHDAMYWYRQDPGQGLRLIYYSQIVNDFQKGDIAEGYSVSREKKESFPLTVTSAQKNPTAFYLCASSIGRAASPLHFGNGTRLTVT.

The chain links TRBV6-6 to TRBJ1-1; no firm D call. Germline-derived CDR1 and CDR2 are MNHNY and SVGAGI (reference sequence). The CDR3 is 13 amino acids. The germline V and J ends were trimmed by 2 bases and 6 bases, with 10 bases remaining between them. CDR3 region: CASSYQITAEAFF. The CDR3 bases are TGTGCCAGCAGTTACCAAATAACAGCTGAAGCTTTCTTT.

The chain employs TRBV20-1 and TRBJ1-3, with a possible D match to TRBD1 (6 bases). From germline, CDR1 is DFQATT and CDR2 SNEGSKA (reference sequence). The CDR3 sequence is 19 residues long. V gave up 1 base and J gave up 4 bases, with 26 bases separating them. CDR3 residues: CSARGSRTTGFSRGNTIYF. The CDR3 DNA follows: TGCAGTGCTAGAGGCAGCCGCACTACAGGGTTCTCGCGGGGAAACACCATATATTTT.

This clonotype occurred many times. The J gene is TRBJ1-1, the V gene TRBV29-1; D gene unclear. CDR3 length equals 12 residues. Germline V gene lookup returns CDR1 SQVTM and CDR2 ANQGSEA. V lost 6 bases and J lost 0, with 8 bases in between. CDR3 residues: CSVSTVNTEAFF. The CDR3 DNA reads TGCAGCGTGTCTACGGTGAACACTGAAGCTTTCTTT. Based on the CDR3 plus reference TRBV29-1 and TRBJ1-1, the full variable domain is SAVISQKPSRDICQRGTSLTIQCQVDSQVTMMFWYRQQPGQSLTLIATANQGSEATYESGFVIDKFPISRPNLTFSTLTVSNMSPEDSSIYLCSVSTVNTEAFFGQGTRLTVV.

This clonotype was seen many times. The chain recombines TRBV27 with TRBJ2-7, with D hard to call. The CDR3 loop spans 13 amino acids. Per germline, CDR1 MNHEY and CDR2 SMNVEV (reference sequence). V lost 6 bases, J lost 2 bases, and 11 bases lay in between. The CDR3 loop is CASSLGSTYEQYF. The CDR3 DNA follows: TGTGCCAGCAGCTTAGGGTCAACCTACGAGCAGTACTTC.

This clonotype came up many times. V usage is TRBV30 and J usage is TRBJ1-2; maybe TRBD1 (6 bases). Germline CDR1 reads GTSNPN; CDR2 reads SVGIG (reference sequence). The CDR3 length is 13 residues. V was clipped by 0 bases and J by 3 bases, with 8 bases between them. This CDR3 reads CAWSVYRDYGYTF. The CDR3 DNA follows: TGTGCCTGGAGTGTTTACAGGGACTATGGCTACACCTTC. Full variable domain (missing parts from reference TRBV30 and TRBJ1-2): SQTIHQWPATLVQPVGSPLSLECTVEGTSNPNLYWYRQAAGRGLQLLFYSVGIGQISSEVPQNLSASRPQDRQFILSSKKLLLSDSGFYLCAWSVYRDYGYTFGSGTRLTVV.

This clonotype was counted between two and nine times. V gene TRBV20-1 combines with J gene TRBJ1-3; D possibly corresponds to TRBD1 (6 bases). The V and J ends lost 3 bases and 8 bases respectively, with 11 bases between them. The CDR3 contains 12 residues. CDR1 is DFQATT and CDR2 is SNEGSKA in the germline V gene (reference sequence). The CDR3 DNA reads TGCAGTGCTAGTTATAGGACAGACACCATATATTTT. Residues: CSASYRTDTIYF.

The chain is built from TRBV29-1 and TRBJ2-5; D possibly corresponds to TRBD2 (6 bases). The CDR3 spans 14 residues. V lost 4 bases and J lost 0, with 12 bases in between. Germline V gene sequence: CDR1 SQVTM, CDR2 ANQGSEA. CDR3 sequence: CSVVSGFYQETQYF. The CDR3 DNA reads TGCAGCGTTGTGAGCGGGTTCTACCAAGAGACCCAGTACTTC.

This clonotype has ten or more counts. The chain combines TRBV12-3 or TRBV12-4 with TRBJ2-7; TRBD1 matches 12 bases. J was trimmed by 5 bases and V by 5 bases; bases with no gene match: 4. The CDR3 contains 14 residues. DNA of the CDR3: TGTGCCAGCAGTGCGGGACAGGGGGCCCACGAGCAGTACTTC. This gives the protein CASSAGQGAHEQYF.

The V gene is TRBV5-1, the J gene TRBJ2-2; TRBD2 is a possible D gene (7 bases). The V gene lost 7 bases and the J gene lost 7 bases, with 17 bases spanning the gap. Germline CDR1 reads SGHRS; CDR2 reads YFSETQ. The CDR3 extends over 14 amino acids. The CDR3 reads CASYEGGAFGELFF. CDR3 nucleotide sequence: TGCGCCAGCTACGAAGGGGGGGCCTTCGGGGAGCTGTTTTTT.

The chain joins TRBV15 to TRBJ1-2; 11 bases agree with TRBD1. The CDR3 totals 15 residues. The germline gives CDR1 LNHNV, CDR2 YYDKDF (reference sequence). V shed 5 bases, J shed 4 bases, and the junction held 6 bases outside the gene matches. In DNA form, the CDR3 reads TGTGCCACCAGCGGACAGGGGGCAACTTCCTATGGCTACACCTTC. Encoded protein: CATSGQGATSYGYTF.

This clonotype was seen ten or more times. V and J are TRBV3-1 and TRBJ1-1; D unresolved. Germline assignment: CDR1 LGHDT and CDR2 YNNKEL (reference sequence). The CDR3 is 14 amino acids. The V and J ends lost 6 bases and 3 bases respectively, with 14 bases between them. The DNA of the CDR3 is TGTGCCAGCAGGCGCGTCGGAGTTGACACTGAAGCTTTCTTT. Its translation is CASRRVGVDTEAFF. Based on the CDR3 plus reference TRBV3-1 and TRBJ1-1, the full variable domain is DTAVSQTPKYLVTQMGNDKSIKCEQNLGHDTMYWYKQDSKKFLKIMFSYNNKELIINETVPNRFSPKSPDKAHLNLHINSLELGDSAVYFCASRRVGVDTEAFFGQGTRLTVV.

This clonotype came up a few times. The V and J genes are TRBV29-1 and TRBJ2-1; TRBD2 agrees at 10 bases. In germline, CDR1 is SQVTM, CDR2 ANQGSEA. CDR3 length: 18 amino acids. J was trimmed by 0 bases and V by 2 bases; bases with no gene match: 10. In DNA, the CDR3 is TGCAGCGTTGAATTGGGGCTAGCGGGGGCCGTCTCCTACAATGAGCAGTTCTTC. Amino acid sequence: CSVELGLAGAVSYNEQFF.

This clonotype showed up many times. The V and J genes are TRBV18 and TRBJ1-5; D remains unclear. Germline V gives CDR1 KGHSH, CDR2 LQKENI. CDR3 length equals 14 residues. Trimming shortened V by 1 base and J by 3 bases, and 7 bases separated the two germline ends. For the CDR3, the DNA is TGTGCCAGCTCACCACTCTACAACAATCAGCCCCAGCATTTT. It translates to CASSPLYNNQPQHF.

This clonotype was detected many times. The CDR3 DNA reads as TGTGCCAGCAGTGCTGGGCCGGCGGACACTGAAGCTTTCTTT. It translates to CASSAGPADTEAFF. The chain is built from TRBV6-1 and TRBJ1-1; no reliable D call. CDR1 is MNHNS and CDR2 is SASEGT in the germline V gene. V was clipped by 4 bases and J by 3 bases, with 12 bases between them. CDR3 length: 14 amino acids.

The genes are TRBV7-2 and TRBJ2-2; possibly TRBD1 or TRBD2 for D (5 bases each). The germline CDR1 and CDR2 sequences are SGHTA and FQGNSA. The germline V and J ends were trimmed by 4 bases and 0 bases, with 18 bases remaining between them. The CDR3 runs 18 residues. CDR3 sequence (DNA): TGTGCCAGCAGCTCCTATACGTTAGTGGGGGCGAACACCGGGGAGCTGTTTTTT. Encoded protein: CASSSYTLVGANTGELFF.

A note on this clonotype: A junction boundary mismatches the germline segment, possibly from a read error. The chain couples TRBV10-3 to TRBJ2-3; 9 nucleotides agree with TRBD2. This CDR3 has 15 amino acids. From germline, CDR1 is ENHRY and CDR2 SYGVKD. CDR3 residues: CAIRVAGTSTETQYF. The DNA of the CDR3 is TGTGCCATCAGGGTAGCGGGGACTAGCACAGAGACGCAGTATTTT.

This clonotype was observed a handful of times. The CDR3 DNA sequence: TGTGCCAGCAGCGTATTCACAGGGGGGAGCACCGGGGAGCTGTTTTTT. Its protein is CASSVFTGGSTGELFF. The rearrangement uses TRBV9 and TRBJ2-2; 8 bases are a match to TRBD1. The CDR3 extends over 16 amino acids. Germline CDR1 and CDR2: SGDLS and YYNGEE. With 1 base clipped from V and 4 bases from J, the junction kept 6 bases outside the gene matches.